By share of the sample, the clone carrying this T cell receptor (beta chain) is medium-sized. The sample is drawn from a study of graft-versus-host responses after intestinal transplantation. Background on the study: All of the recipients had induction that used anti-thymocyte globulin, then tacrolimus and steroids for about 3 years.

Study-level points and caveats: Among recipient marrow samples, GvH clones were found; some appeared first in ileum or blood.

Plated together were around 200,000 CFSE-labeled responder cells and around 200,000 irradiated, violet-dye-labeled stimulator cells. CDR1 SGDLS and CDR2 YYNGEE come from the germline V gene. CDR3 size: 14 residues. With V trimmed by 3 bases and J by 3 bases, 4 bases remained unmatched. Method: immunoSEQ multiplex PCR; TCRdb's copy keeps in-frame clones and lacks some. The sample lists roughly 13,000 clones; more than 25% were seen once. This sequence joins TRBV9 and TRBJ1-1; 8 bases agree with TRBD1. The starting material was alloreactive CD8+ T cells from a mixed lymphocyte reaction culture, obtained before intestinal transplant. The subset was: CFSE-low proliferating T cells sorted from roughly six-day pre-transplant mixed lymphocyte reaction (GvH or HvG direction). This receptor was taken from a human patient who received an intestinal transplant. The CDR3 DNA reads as TGTGCCAGCAGCGAACAGGGGGATGACACTGAAGCTTTCTTT. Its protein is CASSEQGDDTEAFF.